A selection of T cell receptor beta chains follows, all from one sample in a study of shared clonotypes between healthy human individuals. Clones were read by immunoSEQ multiplex PCR, and TCRdb kept only the in-frame ones, dropping some. The sample shows about 730,000 clones, around 70% of them seen only once. The sequenced sample was memory CD4+ T cells sorted from blood. These receptors were taken from a woman in her twenties or thirties in good health. Both conserved end residues are part of each CDR3. The D gene is left open where the match is weak. Not all rows give a size; the values are once, few, many and, for expanded clones, a class.

J gene,V gene,clone size,D gene,CDR3 DNA,CDR3 protein
TRBJ1-2,TRBV19,-,-,TGTGCCAGTATCGTAACCGGGACTTCGAGCGGCTACACCTTC,CASIVTGTSSGYTF
TRBJ2-5,TRBV6-1,-,TRBD2,TGTGCCATCAGTGAACTAGCGGGAGGGCCTTTTGAGACCCAGTACTTC,CAISELAGGPFETQYF
TRBJ2-7,TRBV5-4,-,TRBD2,TGTGCCAGCAGTTTGGGCCCGGGGGGACAGTACTTC,CASSLGPGGQYF
TRBJ2-1,TRBV5-1,-,TRBD2,TGCGCCAGCACGCCCCTAGCTAGCGGGAGTGGCGAGCAGTTCTTC,CASTPLASGSGEQFF
TRBJ2-7,TRBV7-8,once,TRBD2,TGTGCCAGCAGCCCGACGTTACTAGCGGGAGTTTCCGAGCAGTACTTC,CASSPTLLAGVSEQYF
TRBJ1-1,TRBV7-8,many,-,TGTGCCAGCAGCCTAGGACAGAACATGAACACTGAAGCTTTCTTT,CASSLGQNMNTEAFF
TRBJ1-1,TRBV18,-,TRBD1,TGTGCCAGCTTAACAGGGGGTAGGACGAACACTGAAGCTTTCTTT,CASLTGGRTNTEAFF
TRBJ1-1,TRBV2,once,TRBD1,TGTGCCAGCAGTCCGCCGGGACAGAGGCGTAGCGACACTGAAGCTTTCTTT,CASSPPGQRRSDTEAFF
TRBJ2-7,TRBV11-2,-,-,TGTGCCAGCAGCTTATCGAACAGGGCTAACTACGAGCAGTACTTC,CASSLSNRANYEQYF
TRBJ1-5,TRBV19,-,-,TGTGCCAGTACCCCACAGGGAGGCCAACATCAGCCCCAGCATTTT,CASTPQGGQHQPQHF
TRBJ2-5,TRBV7-9,-,TRBD1,TGTGCCAGCAGCCCCCTCACAGGGGCAGAGACCCAGTACTTC,CASSPLTGAETQYF
TRBJ2-3,TRBV5-1,-,-,TGCGCCAGCAGCGGAGGACTTACGAGCCCAGATACGCAGTATTTT,CASSGGLTSPDTQYF
TRBJ2-5,TRBV6-6,-,-,TGTGCCAGCAGTTGGACCCGACAAGAGACCCAGTACTTC,CASSWTRQETQYF
TRBJ2-5,TRBV19,-,TRBD1,TGTGCCAGTATTAACGACAGGGACCAAGAGACCCAGTACTTC,CASINDRDQETQYF
TRBJ2-7,TRBV27,-,-,TGTGCCAGCAGTTACCTGGCAGGAACCTACGAGCAGTACTTC,CASSYLAGTYEQYF
TRBJ2-7,TRBV5-4,-,TRBD2,TGTGCCAGCAGCTTGGGAGGACTAGCGAACTACGAGCAGTACTTC,CASSLGGLANYEQYF
TRBJ2-3,TRBV5-1,-,-,TGCGCCAGTCGGGGACGCGCGGATAGCACAGATACGCAGTATTTT,CASRGRADSTDTQYF
TRBJ2-2,TRBV27,-,-,TGTGCCAGCAGTTCTTGGGGGACCGGGGAGCTGTTTTTT,CASSSWGTGELFF
TRBJ2-7,TRBV6-6,-,-,TGTGCCACCAGAGGGGCATCCTACGAGCAGTACTTC,CATRGASYEQYF
TRBJ2-1,TRBV9,-,TRBD2,TGTGCCAGCAGCGTAGCGGGGGGACTAGCGGCAGTCAATGAGCAGTTCTTC,CASSVAGGLAAVNEQFF
TRBJ2-5,TRBV6-5,few,-,TGTGCCAGCAACCCAGACCGGCTCCTGAGGACCCAGTACTTC,CASNPDRLLRTQYF
TRBJ1-2,TRBV28,many,-,TGTGCCAGCATCCGGCAGGGGAGAGGAGGCGGCTACACCTTC,CASIRQGRGGGYTF
TRBJ2-1,TRBV6-1,-,TRBD2,TGTGCCAGCAGACCGAGCGGGAGTGGTAGGAATGAGCAGTTCTTC,CASRPSGSGRNEQFF
TRBJ2-2,TRBV5-3,-,TRBD2,TGTGCCAGAAGACGAGGACTAGCGGTAACCGGGGAGCTGTTTTTT,CARRRGLAVTGELFF
TRBJ1-1,TRBV2,-,-,TGTGCCAGCAAAAAGAACACTGAAGCTTTCTTT,CASKKNTEAFF
TRBJ2-2,TRBV19,once,TRBD1,TGTGCCAGTCACACCCCCCGACAGGGCGCGAACACCGGGGAGCTGTTTTTT,CASHTPRQGANTGELFF
TRBJ1-1,TRBV5-1,-,-,TGCGCCAGCAGCTTGGGGATCGGGGGGCAAGGCACTGAAGCTTTCTTT,CASSLGIGGQGTEAFF
TRBJ1-1,TRBV6-1,-,-,TGTGCCAGCAGCAGAACGGGGGCGGGTCGCGCTGAAGCTTTCTTT,CASSRTGAGRAEAFF
TRBJ1-5,TRBV30,few,-,TGTGCCTGGGGAAGGACGGAAGATAGCAATCAGCCCCAGCATTTT,CAWGRTEDSNQPQHF
TRBJ1-1,TRBV18,-,-,TGTGCCAGCTCACCATGGTCCAACACTGAAGCTTTCTTT,CASSPWSNTEAFF
TRBJ1-1,TRBV18,-,TRBD1,TGTGCCAGCTCCCAAGGGGGGTCGGGACAGGTCGGGAACACTGAAGCTTTCTTT,CASSQGGSGQVGNTEAFF
TRBJ2-7,TRBV6-5,-,-,TGTGCCAGCAGTAGCAGGGGTCGGTCCTACGAGCAGTACTTC,CASSSRGRSYEQYF
TRBJ1-3,TRBV28,-,TRBD1,TGTGCCAGCAGTCAAGGGACAGCTGGAAACACCATATATTTT,CASSQGTAGNTIYF
TRBJ2-1,TRBV5-1,-,TRBD1,TGCGCCAGCAGCCGGGACAGAAGCTCCTACAATGAGCAGTTCTTC,CASSRDRSSYNEQFF
TRBJ1-1,TRBV4-2,few,-,TGTGCCAGCAGCCAAGTACTATCGGGGGTGCGGACTGAAGCTTTCTTT,CASSQVLSGVRTEAFF
TRBJ2-1,TRBV5-1,-,-,TGCGCCAGCAGCTTGCTGGGAAGCTCCTACAATGAGCAGTTCTTC,CASSLLGSSYNEQFF
TRBJ2-1,TRBV5-1,-,-,TGCGCCAGCAGCTTGGCCAGTAGGACTGACGACAATGAGCAGTTCTTC,CASSLASRTDDNEQFF
TRBJ1-3,TRBV7-2,-,-,TGTGCCAGCAGCTTATCACCGGTCGCTGGAAACACCATATATTTT,CASSLSPVAGNTIYF
TRBJ1-3,TRBV10-3,-,TRBD1,TGTGCCATCAGGAAACGGGACAGGGGGCTTTTCTCTGGAAACACCATATATTTT,CAIRKRDRGLFSGNTIYF